A selection of T cell receptor beta chains follows, all from one sample in a study of regulatory T cells in long-lasting Graves disease. TCRdb independently ran MiXCR on the multiplex PCR reads; one entry per CDR3 protein. The sample includes fewer than 550,000 distinct CDR3 sequences, roughly 21% of them seen just once. Here the sequenced sample was peripheral blood mononuclear cells (PBMCs), taken when the disease was refractory, from a patient treated with antithyroid drugs. The source of these receptors is a female donor with Graves disease. CDR3s include the opening cysteine and the closing phenylalanine or tryptophan. Each record gives: V gene, clone size, D gene, J gene, CDR3 protein, CDR3 DNA. The D gene is left open where the match is weak. Only part of the rows carry a size: once, few, many, or a class if the clone is expanded.

V gene: TRBV20-1
clone size: .
D gene: TRBD1
J gene: TRBJ1-2
CDR3 protein: CSGSEQGVSANYGYTF
CDR3 DNA: TGCAGTGGGTCAGAGCAGGGGGTTTCAGCTAACTATGGCTACACCTTC

V gene: TRBV5-1
clone size: .
D gene: TRBD1
J gene: TRBJ1-2
CDR3 protein: CASSLEGQRPFYGYTF
CDR3 DNA: TGCGCCAGCAGCCTGGAGGGACAGCGACCCTTCTATGGCTACACCTTC

V gene: TRBV7-9
clone size: .
D gene: TRBD1
J gene: TRBJ2-5
CDR3 protein: CASSLRQGLRETQYF
CDR3 DNA: TGTGCCAGCAGCCTGAGACAGGGGTTACGGGAGACCCAGTACTTC

V gene: TRBV30
clone size: .
D gene: .
J gene: TRBJ1-4
CDR3 protein: CAWNLNEKLFF
CDR3 DNA: TGTGCCTGGAACTTGAATGAAAAACTGTTTTTT

V gene: TRBV28
clone size: .
D gene: .
J gene: TRBJ2-2
CDR3 protein: CASSLGTHTGELFF
CDR3 DNA: TGTGCCAGCAGTTTGGGGACCCACACCGGGGAGCTGTTTTTT

V gene: TRBV2
clone size: many
D gene: TRBD1
J gene: TRBJ1-1
CDR3 protein: CASRGDRGRAFF
CDR3 DNA: TGTGCCAGCAGGGGGGACAGGGGAAGAGCTTTCTTT

V gene: TRBV6-1
clone size: few
D gene: .
J gene: TRBJ2-7
CDR3 protein: CASSSIQISYEQYF
CDR3 DNA: TGTGCCAGCAGCTCCATACAGATCTCCTACGAGCAGTACTTC

V gene: TRBV28
clone size: many
D gene: TRBD1
J gene: TRBJ1-5
CDR3 protein: CASSFTGGASQPQHF
CDR3 DNA: TGTGCCAGCAGTTTTACAGGGGGCGCTAGTCAGCCCCAGCATTTT

V gene: TRBV20-1
clone size: many
D gene: TRBD1
J gene: TRBJ1-1
CDR3 protein: CSAREGQGRLNTEAFF
CDR3 DNA: TGCAGTGCTAGAGAGGGACAGGGGCGTCTTAACACTGAAGCTTTCTTT

V gene: TRBV6-2/TRBV6-3
clone size: few
D gene: .
J gene: TRBJ2-5
CDR3 protein: CASSYSGLNQETQYF
CDR3 DNA: TGTGCCAGCAGTTACTCGGGACTCAACCAAGAGACCCAGTACTTC

V gene: TRBV19
clone size: .
D gene: .
J gene: TRBJ1-5
CDR3 protein: CASSMGHQGPQHF
CDR3 DNA: TGTGCCAGTAGTATGGGGCACCAGGGACCCCAGCATTTT

V gene: TRBV6-1
clone size: .
D gene: TRBD2
J gene: TRBJ2-5
CDR3 protein: CASTDGTKETQYF
CDR3 DNA: TGTGCCAGCACCGACGGGACTAAAGAGACCCAGTACTTC

V gene: TRBV28
clone size: many
D gene: TRBD2
J gene: TRBJ2-7
CDR3 protein: CASSLGTSGIYEQYF
CDR3 DNA: TGTGCCAGCAGTTTGGGGACTAGCGGGATTTACGAGCAGTACTTC

V gene: TRBV11-2
clone size: .
D gene: .
J gene: TRBJ1-3
CDR3 protein: CASSPRQFSGNTIYF
CDR3 DNA: TGTGCCAGCAGCCCACGACAGTTCTCTGGAAACACCATATATTTT